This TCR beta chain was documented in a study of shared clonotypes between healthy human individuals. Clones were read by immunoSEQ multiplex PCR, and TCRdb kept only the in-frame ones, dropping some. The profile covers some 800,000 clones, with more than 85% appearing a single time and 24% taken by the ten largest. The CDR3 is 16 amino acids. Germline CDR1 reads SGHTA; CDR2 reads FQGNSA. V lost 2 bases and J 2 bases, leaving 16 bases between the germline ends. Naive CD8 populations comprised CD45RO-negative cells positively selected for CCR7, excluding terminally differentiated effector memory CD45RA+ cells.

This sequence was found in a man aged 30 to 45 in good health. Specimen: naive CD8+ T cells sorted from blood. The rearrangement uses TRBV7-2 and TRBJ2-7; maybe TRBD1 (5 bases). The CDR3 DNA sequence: TGTGCCAGCAGCTTATCTCCAGGGTGGGGAACCTACGAGCAGTACTTC. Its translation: CASSLSPGWGTYEQYF.